This T cell receptor beta chain was captured in a study of PD-L1 blockade in urothelial cancer. This CDR3 comprises 15 residues. CDR1 is LGHNA, CDR2 YNFKEQ, per germline. Trimming shortened V by 0 bases and J by 6 bases, and 14 bases separated the two germline ends. The method was immunoSEQ multiplex PCR; TCRdb's version includes in-frame clones alone and lacks a portion of them. The data contain fewer than 45,000 clones, 83% of them singletons. This clone was observed a handful of times. The source of this sequence is a man in his 60s with urothelial cancer. The source material was PBMCs, sampled around atezolizumab (anti-PD-L1) treatment. The V gene is TRBV4-2, the J gene TRBJ1-2, with D possibly TRBD1 on 5 matching bases. CDR3 amino acids: CASSQDRQSKDGYTF. Written as DNA, the CDR3 is TGTGCCAGCAGCCAAGATCGACAGTCAAAAGATGGCTACACCTTC.